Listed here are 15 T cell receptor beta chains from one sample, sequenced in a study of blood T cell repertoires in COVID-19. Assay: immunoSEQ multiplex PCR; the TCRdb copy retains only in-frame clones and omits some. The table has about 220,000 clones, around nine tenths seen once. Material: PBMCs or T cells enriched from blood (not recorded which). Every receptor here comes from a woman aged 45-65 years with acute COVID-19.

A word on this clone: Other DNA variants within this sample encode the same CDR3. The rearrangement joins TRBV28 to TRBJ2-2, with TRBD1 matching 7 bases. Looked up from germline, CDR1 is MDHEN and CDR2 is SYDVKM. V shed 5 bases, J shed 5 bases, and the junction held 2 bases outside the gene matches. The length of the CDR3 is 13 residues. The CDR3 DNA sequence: TGTGCCAGCAGTCACAGGGGTACCGGGGAGCTGTTTTTT. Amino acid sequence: CASSHRGTGELFF.

CDR3 DNA: TGTGCCAGCAGCTTTCCTACTAGCGGGAGGGGGACAGATACGCAGTATTTT. Protein: CASSFPTSGRGTDTQYF. This chain links TRBV7-2 with TRBJ2-3; 13 nucleotides line up with TRBD2. The CDR3 is 17 amino acids. Germline CDR1 SGHTA, CDR2 FQGNSA. The J segment lost 3 bases and the V segment lost 3 bases, leaving 6 bases of the junction unmatched.

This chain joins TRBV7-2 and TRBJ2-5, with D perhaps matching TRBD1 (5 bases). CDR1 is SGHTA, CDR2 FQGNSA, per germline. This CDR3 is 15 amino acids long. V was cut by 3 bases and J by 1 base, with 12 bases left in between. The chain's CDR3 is CASSFFTTVQETQYF. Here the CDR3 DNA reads TGTGCCAGCAGCTTTTTTACGACAGTCCAAGAGACCCAGTACTTC.

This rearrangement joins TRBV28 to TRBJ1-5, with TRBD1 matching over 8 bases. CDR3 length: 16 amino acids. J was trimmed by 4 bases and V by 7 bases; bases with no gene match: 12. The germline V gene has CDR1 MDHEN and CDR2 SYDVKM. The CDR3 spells CASNKKQGAWNQPQHF. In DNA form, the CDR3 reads TGTGCCAGCAACAAAAAGCAGGGGGCGTGGAATCAGCCCCAGCATTTT. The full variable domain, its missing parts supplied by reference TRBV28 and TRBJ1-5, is DVKVTQSSRYLVKRTGEKVFLECVQDMDHENMFWYRQDPGLGLRLIYFSYDVKMKEKGDIPEGYSVSREKKERFSLILESASTNQTSMYLCASNKKQGAWNQPQHFGDGTRLSIL.

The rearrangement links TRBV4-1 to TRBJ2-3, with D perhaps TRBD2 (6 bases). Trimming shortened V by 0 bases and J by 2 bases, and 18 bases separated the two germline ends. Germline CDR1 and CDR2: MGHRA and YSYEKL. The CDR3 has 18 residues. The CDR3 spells CASSQDPVTSSYTDTQYF. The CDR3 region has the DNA TGCGCCAGCAGCCAAGATCCGGTAACTAGCTCGTACACAGATACGCAGTATTTT.

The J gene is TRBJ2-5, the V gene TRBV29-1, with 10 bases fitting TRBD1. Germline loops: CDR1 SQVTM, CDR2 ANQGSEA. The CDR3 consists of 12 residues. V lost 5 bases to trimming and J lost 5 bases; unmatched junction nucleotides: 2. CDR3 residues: CSVRTGGETQYF. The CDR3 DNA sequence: TGCAGCGTTCGGACAGGGGGGGAGACCCAGTACTTC. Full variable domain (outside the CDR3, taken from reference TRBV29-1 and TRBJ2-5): SAVISQKPSRDICQRGTSLTIQCQVDSQVTMMFWYRQQPGQSLTLIATANQGSEATYESGFVIDKFPISRPNLTFSTLTVSNMSPEDSSIYLCSVRTGGETQYFGPGTRLLVL.

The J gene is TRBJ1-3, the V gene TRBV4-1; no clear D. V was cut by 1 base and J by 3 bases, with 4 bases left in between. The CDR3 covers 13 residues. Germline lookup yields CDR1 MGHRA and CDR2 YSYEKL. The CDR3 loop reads CASSQANGNTIYF. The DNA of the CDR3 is TGCGCCAGCAGCCAAGCAAATGGAAACACCATATATTTT.

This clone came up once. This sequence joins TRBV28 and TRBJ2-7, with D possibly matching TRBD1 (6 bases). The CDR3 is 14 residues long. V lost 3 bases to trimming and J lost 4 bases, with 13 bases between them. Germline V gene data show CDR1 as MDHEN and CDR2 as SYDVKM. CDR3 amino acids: CASSFRGRPYEQYF. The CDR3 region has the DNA TGTGCCAGCAGTTTCAGGGGCCGCCCATACGAGCAGTACTTC.

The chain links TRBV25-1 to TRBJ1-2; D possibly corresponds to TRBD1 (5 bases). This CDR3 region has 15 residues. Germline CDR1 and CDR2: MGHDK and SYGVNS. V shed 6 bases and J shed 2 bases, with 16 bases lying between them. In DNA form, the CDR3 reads TGTGCCAGCAGAGGCACAGGTAAAGGAAACTATGGCTACACCTTC. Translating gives CASRGTGKGNYGYTF.

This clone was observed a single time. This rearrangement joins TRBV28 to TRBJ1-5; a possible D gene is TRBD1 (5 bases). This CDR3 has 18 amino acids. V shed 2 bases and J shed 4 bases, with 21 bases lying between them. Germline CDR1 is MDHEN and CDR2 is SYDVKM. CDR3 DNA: TGTGCCAGCAGTTTAGTGCTATCCAGGGCGCAACTAAATCAGCCCCAGCATTTT. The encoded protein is CASSLVLSRAQLNQPQHF.

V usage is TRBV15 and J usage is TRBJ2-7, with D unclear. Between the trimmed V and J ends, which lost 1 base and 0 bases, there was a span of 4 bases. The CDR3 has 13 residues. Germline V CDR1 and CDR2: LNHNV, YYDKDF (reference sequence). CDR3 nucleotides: TGTGCCACCAGCAGAGTCCACTCCTACGAGCAGTACTTC. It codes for CATSRVHSYEQYF. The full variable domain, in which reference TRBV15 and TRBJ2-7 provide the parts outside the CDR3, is DAMVIQNPRYQVTQFGKPVTLSCSQTLNHNVMYWYQQKSSQAPKLLFHYYDKDFNNEADTPDNFQSRRPNTSFCFLDIRSPGLGDTAMYLCATSRVHSYEQYFGPGTRLTVT.

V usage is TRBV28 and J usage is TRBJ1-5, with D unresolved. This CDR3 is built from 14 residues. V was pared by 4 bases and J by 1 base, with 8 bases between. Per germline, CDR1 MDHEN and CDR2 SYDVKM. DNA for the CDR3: TGTGCCAGCAGTTCCCCGGGAAGCAATCAGCCCCAGCATTTT. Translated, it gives CASSSPGSNQPQHF.

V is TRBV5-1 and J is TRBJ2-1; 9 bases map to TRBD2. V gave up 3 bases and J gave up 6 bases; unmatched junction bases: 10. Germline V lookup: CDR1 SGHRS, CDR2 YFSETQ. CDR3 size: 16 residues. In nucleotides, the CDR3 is TGCGCCAGCAGCTATCGATTAGCGGGAGTGGTCAATGAGCAGTTCTTC. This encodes CASSYRLAGVVNEQFF.

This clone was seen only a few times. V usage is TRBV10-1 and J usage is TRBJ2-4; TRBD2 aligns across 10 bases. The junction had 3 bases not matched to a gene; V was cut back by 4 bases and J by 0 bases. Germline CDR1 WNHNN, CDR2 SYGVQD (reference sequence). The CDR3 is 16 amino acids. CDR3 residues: CASSGTSGIAKNIQYF. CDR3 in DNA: TGCGCCAGCAGTGGGACTAGCGGAATAGCCAAAAACATTCAGTACTTC.

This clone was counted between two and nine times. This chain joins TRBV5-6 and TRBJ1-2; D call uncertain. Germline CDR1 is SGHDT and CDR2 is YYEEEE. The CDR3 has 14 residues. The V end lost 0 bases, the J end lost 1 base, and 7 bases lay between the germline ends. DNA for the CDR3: TGTGCCAGCAGCTTGGACTTCTTTAACTATGGCTACACCTTC. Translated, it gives CASSLDFFNYGYTF.